Presented here are 12 T cell receptor beta chains from one specimen sequenced in a study of OX40 agonist ivuxolimab in advanced cancers. Measured with immunoSEQ multiplex PCR; TCRdb has only the in-frame clones, and not every one. The sample consists of 110,000 or so clones, 85% to 95% of them appearing once. Sequenced material: CD4+ or CD8+ T cells sorted from blood, taken in a trial of the OX40 agonist ivuxolimab. Receptors were obtained from an adult with an advanced solid tumor such as melanoma, head and neck, liver or kidney cancer.

This clone was counted a single time. The chain joins TRBV27 to TRBJ2-1; perhaps D is TRBD1 or TRBD2 (7 bases each). Trimming removed 5 bases at V and 1 base at J, with 12 bases between. The length of the CDR3 is 15 residues. Germline assignment: CDR1 MNHEY and CDR2 SMNVEV (reference sequence). The chain's CDR3 is CASSPRGGSYNEQFF. In nucleotides, the CDR3 is TGTGCCAGCAGTCCCAGGGGGGGATCCTACAATGAGCAGTTCTTC.

The rearrangement links TRBV9 to TRBJ1-2; 8 nucleotides line up with TRBD1. CDR3 length equals 12 residues. The V segment lost 4 bases and the J segment 7 bases; nucleotides outside the gene matches: 3. Germline loops: CDR1 SGDLS, CDR2 YYNGEE. This chain's CDR3 is CASSTDRAGYTF. The CDR3, as DNA: TGTGCCAGCAGCACGGACAGGGCTGGCTACACCTTC.

V usage is TRBV6-1 and J usage is TRBJ2-5, with TRBD1 identical over 7 bases. The CDR3 contains 15 residues. Germline V gene data show CDR1 as MNHNS and CDR2 as SASEGT. J lost 4 bases, V lost 1 base, and 6 bases had no gene match. The CDR3 nucleotides are TGTGCCAGCAGTGAAGGGGGACAGTTCGGAGAGACCCAGTACTTC. It yields the protein CASSEGGQFGETQYF.

This sequence joins TRBV13 and TRBJ2-3; 11 nucleotides agree with TRBD2. This CDR3 spans 16 amino acids. Germline CDR1 PRHDT, CDR2 FYEKMQ (reference sequence). V was pared by 0 bases and J by 9 bases, with 8 bases of the junction left unmatched. This chain's CDR3 is CASSLGTSGASGTQYF. CDR3 coding DNA: TGTGCCAGCAGCTTAGGGACTAGCGGGGCCAGTGGGACGCAGTATTTT.

To note about this clone: This same CDR3 is encoded by further DNA sequences in the sample. The chain is built from TRBV30 and TRBJ2-6; 7 bases fit TRBD2. J gave up 2 bases and V 5 bases, and 3 bases lay outside the gene matches. The germline V gene has CDR1 GTSNPN and CDR2 SVGIG (reference sequence). The CDR3 totals 14 residues. CDR3 residues: CAWGGGAGANVLTF. In DNA, the CDR3 is TGTGCCTGGGGGGGAGGGGCTGGGGCCAACGTCCTGACTTTC.

This clone has only a few counts. V is TRBV5-6 and J is TRBJ2-5; D is tentatively TRBD1 or TRBD2 (6 bases each). Trimming pared 3 bases from V and 5 bases from J, leaving 26 bases between. Germline assignment: CDR1 SGHDT and CDR2 YYEEEE. The CDR3 extends over 18 amino acids. CDR3 DNA: TGTGCCAGCAGCTACAAAGTCCGGTTACAGGGAGGTGATGAGACCCAGTACTTC. It specifies CASSYKVRLQGGDETQYF.

The chain's CDR3 is CASSLGLWTGNSPLHF. The CDR3 region has the DNA TGTGCCAGCAGCTTGGGGCTCTGGACTGGTAATTCACCCCTCCACTTT. The genes are TRBV5-4 and TRBJ1-6; D remains ambiguous. Germline CDR1 SGHNT, CDR2 YYREEE (reference sequence). The CDR3 has 16 residues. Trimming shortened V by 0 bases and J by 6 bases, and 13 bases separated the two germline ends.

The CDR3 spells CASSLDRGGYEQYF. The CDR3 DNA follows: TGTGCCAGTAGCCTGGACAGGGGTGGCTACGAGCAGTACTTC. The chain is built from TRBV19 and TRBJ2-7, with TRBD1 identical over 9 bases. From germline, CDR1 is LNHDA and CDR2 SQIVND (reference sequence). The CDR3 has 14 residues. Losses at the gene ends were 6 bases for V and 3 bases for J; bases not matched to a gene: 6.

The CDR3 nucleotides are TGCAGCGTTGGCAGGAACACCGGGGAGCTGTTTTTT. Its translation: CSVGRNTGELFF. This sequence joins TRBV29-1 and TRBJ2-2, with unresolved D. The CDR3 loop spans 12 amino acids. Trimming pared 4 bases from V and 1 base from J, leaving 4 bases between. Germline CDR1 is SQVTM and CDR2 is ANQGSEA.

The rearrangement links TRBV2 to TRBJ2-7; 11 bases map to TRBD2. The CDR3 is 13 amino acids. Per the germline V gene, CDR1 is SNHLY and CDR2 is FYNNEI. V lost 6 bases and J lost 3; bases outside the gene matches: 1. The CDR3 bases are TGTGCCAGCAGCGGACTAGCGGGCTACGAGCAGTACTTC. As protein: CASSGLAGYEQYF.

This clone was seen just once. The CDR3 loop is CASSSQGPYGYTF. Written as DNA, the CDR3 is TGTGCCAGCAGCTCACAGGGCCCCTATGGCTACACCTTC. The rearrangement links TRBV11-2 to TRBJ1-2, with D possibly TRBD1 on 6 matching bases. The V gene lost 4 bases and the J gene lost 4 bases, with 10 bases spanning the gap. This CDR3 contains 13 residues. Germline values: CDR1 SGHAT, CDR2 FQNNGV.

V and J are TRBV4-2 and TRBJ1-1; maybe TRBD1 (6 bases). V was cut by 2 bases and J by 5 bases, with 12 bases left in between. This CDR3 has 14 amino acids. Germline-derived CDR1 and CDR2 are LGHNA and YNFKEQ. As DNA, the CDR3 is TGTGCCAGCAGCCAACCGGGGGCATTTACTGAAGCTTTCTTT. This codes for CASSQPGAFTEAFF.